These 13 T cell receptor beta chains share one sample of origin, sequenced in a study of blood T cell repertoires in COVID-19. Some clones are missing from TCRdb's copy, which holds only in-frame ones; the method was immunoSEQ multiplex PCR. Among some 260,000 clones listed, approximately 77% were seen once. The source material was peripheral blood. These receptors were obtained from a woman aged 18 to 35 with acute or convalescent COVID-19.

The chain links TRBV12-3 or TRBV12-4 to TRBJ1-1, with D possibly TRBD1 on 5 matching bases. The CDR3 covers 12 residues. V gave up 6 bases and J gave up 11 bases, with 16 bases separating them. The CDR3: CASSSTLGDAFF. CDR3 coding DNA: TGTGCCAGCAGCTCAACATTAGGGGATGCTTTCTTT.

V gene TRBV13 combines with J gene TRBJ1-4; D may be TRBD1 (6 bases). Germline CDR1 and CDR2: PRHDT and FYEKMQ (reference sequence). This CDR3 spans 16 amino acids. The V end lost 0 bases, the J end lost 5 bases, and 13 bases lay between the germline ends. The CDR3 loop reads CASSLGLTGPNEKLFF. The CDR3 DNA reads TGTGCCAGCAGCTTAGGACTGACAGGTCCGAATGAAAAACTGTTTTTT.

The chain links TRBV2 to TRBJ1-2; no clear D. Trimming pared 6 bases from V and 5 bases from J, leaving 19 bases between. Germline V CDR1 and CDR2: SNHLY, FYNNEI. CDR3 length: 15 residues. This chain's CDR3 is CASSVTLSPPYGYTF. CDR3 in DNA: TGTGCCAGCAGCGTCACCCTTAGCCCTCCTTATGGCTACACCTTC. Full variable domain (remainder filled in from reference TRBV2 and TRBJ1-2): EPEVTQTPSHQVTQMGQEVILRCVPISNHLYFYWYRQILGQKVEFLVSFYNNEISEKSEIFDDQFSVERPDGSNFTLKIRSTKLEDSAMYFCASSVTLSPPYGYTFGSGTRLTVV.

The rearrangement uses TRBV27 and TRBJ2-1; 8 nucleotides agree with TRBD1. Trimming cost V 6 bases and J 8 bases; bases outside gene matches: 9. CDR3 length: 14 amino acids. Looked up from germline, CDR1 is MNHEY and CDR2 is SMNVEV (reference sequence). The CDR3: CASSPPDRGHEQFF. The CDR3 DNA follows: TGTGCCAGCAGCCCACCCGACAGGGGCCATGAGCAGTTCTTC.

V and J are TRBV30 and TRBJ1-1; D remains ambiguous. The CDR3 runs 14 residues. Germline CDR1 is GTSNPN and CDR2 is SVGIG (reference sequence). V was clipped by 8 bases and J by 1 base, with 17 bases between them. As DNA, the CDR3 is TGTGCCACTTCCGGAGAGCAGCGGAACACTGAAGCTTTCTTT. Its protein product is CATSGEQRNTEAFF.

The chain joins TRBV15 to TRBJ2-5, with D hard to call. The germline V and J ends were trimmed by 3 bases and 5 bases, with 16 bases remaining between them. Germline V gene sequence: CDR1 LNHNV, CDR2 YYDKDF (reference sequence). The CDR3 length is 15 residues. In nucleotides, the CDR3 is TGTGCCACCAGCAGTTACCGAACTCCCGGGGAGACCCAGTACTTC. Residues: CATSSYRTPGETQYF.

This sequence joins TRBV29-1 and TRBJ2-3; no clear D gene. V dropped 1 base and J dropped 8 bases, with 13 bases sitting between them. The CDR3 extends over 13 amino acids. Germline values: CDR1 SQVTM, CDR2 ANQGSEA. CDR3 residues: CSVEGSAFGTQYF. DNA of the CDR3: TGCAGCGTTGAAGGGTCAGCGTTCGGTACGCAGTATTTT.

The rearrangement joins TRBV18 to TRBJ1-1; no definite D call. This CDR3 has 13 amino acids. With 3 bases removed from V and 5 bases from J, the gap between germline ends came to 10 bases. Germline loops: CDR1 KGHSH, CDR2 LQKENI. As DNA, the CDR3 is TGTGCCAGCTCACCCCAACGGGAAACTGAAGCTTTCTTT. It codes for CASSPQRETEAFF.

This chain links TRBV5-1 with TRBJ1-1; D possibly corresponds to TRBD1 (5 bases). CDR3 length: 13 residues. Germline lookup yields CDR1 SGHRS and CDR2 YFSETQ. V lost 0 bases and J 7 bases, leaving 10 bases between the germline ends. In nucleotides, the CDR3 is TGCGCCAGCAGCTTGGGTCGGGGGAATGAAGCTTTCTTT. This gives the protein CASSLGRGNEAFF. The full variable domain, with the rest looked up from reference TRBV5-1 and TRBJ1-1, is KAGVTQTPRYLIKTRGQQVTLSCSPISGHRSVSWYQQTPGQGLQFLFEYFSETQRNKGNFPGRFSGRQFSNSRSEMNVSTLELGDSALYLCASSLGRGNEAFFGQGTRLTVV.

J is TRBJ2-1 and V is TRBV28, with D hard to call. Trimming took off 5 bases at V and 9 bases at J, with 8 bases between the two ends. CDR1 is MDHEN and CDR2 is SYDVKM in the germline V gene. The CDR3 length is 11 residues. The CDR3 coding sequence is TGTGCCAGCAGTCCCCTCGGTGAGCAGTTCTTC. It specifies CASSPLGEQFF.

The chain has TRBV5-4 and TRBJ2-7; 9 bases align to TRBD2. Germline-derived CDR1 and CDR2 are SGHNT and YYREEE (reference sequence). Germline trimming cut 1 base from V and 0 bases from J; bases unmatched to any gene: 5. The CDR3 loop spans 16 amino acids. CDR3 residues: CASSLRLAEPSYEQYF. The DNA for the CDR3 is TGTGCCAGCAGCTTGCGACTAGCGGAGCCCTCCTACGAGCAGTACTTC.

This clone showed up just a few times. In DNA, the CDR3 is TGTGCCAGCAGCCAAGGTGTGACTTCCTCCTACGAGCAGTACTTC. Translated: CASSQGVTSSYEQYF. The chain employs TRBV11-2 and TRBJ2-7; D is unclear. CDR1 and CDR2 (germline): SGHAT, FQNNGV. Between the trimmed V and J ends, which lost 5 bases and 0 bases, there was a span of 14 bases. The CDR3 runs to 15 residues.

This clone was counted once. V is TRBV27 and J is TRBJ2-2; D is uncertain. This CDR3 contains 14 residues. Per the germline V gene, CDR1 is MNHEY and CDR2 is SMNVEV (reference sequence). V lost 10 bases and J lost 7, with 19 bases in between. DNA of the CDR3: TGTGCCACTCACCCGTCAGGCTATGGCGGGGAGCTGTTTTTT. It specifies CATHPSGYGGELFF.